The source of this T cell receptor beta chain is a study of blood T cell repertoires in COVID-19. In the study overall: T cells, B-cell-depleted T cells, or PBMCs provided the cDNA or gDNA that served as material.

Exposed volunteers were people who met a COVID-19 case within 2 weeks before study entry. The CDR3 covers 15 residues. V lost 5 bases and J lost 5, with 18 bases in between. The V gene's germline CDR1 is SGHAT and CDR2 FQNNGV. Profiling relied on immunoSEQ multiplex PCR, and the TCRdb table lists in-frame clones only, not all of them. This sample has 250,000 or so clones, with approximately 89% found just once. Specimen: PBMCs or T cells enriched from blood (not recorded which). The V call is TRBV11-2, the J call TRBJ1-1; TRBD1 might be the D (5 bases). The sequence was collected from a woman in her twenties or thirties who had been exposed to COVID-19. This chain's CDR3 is CASSPWGVGPTEAFF. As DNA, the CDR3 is TGTGCCAGCAGCCCCTGGGGGGTAGGGCCGACTGAAGCTTTCTTT.